This T cell receptor (beta chain) is drawn from a study of blood T cell repertoires in COVID-19. Whole-study context: PBMCs, B-cell-depleted T cells, or T cells were the source of the cDNA or gDNA that made up the material.

This CDR3 contains 16 residues. CDR1 is MGHRA, CDR2 YSYEKL, per germline. Germline trimming cut 1 base from V and 6 bases from J; bases unmatched to any gene: 8. Authors' methods: Amplification with reference gene primers provided the estimates of nucleated cell counts. Clones were read by immunoSEQ multiplex PCR, and TCRdb kept only the in-frame ones, dropping some. The V and J calls and clone size were taken over from that table, and D and trimming were inferred from the DNA. The sample has approximately 200,000 clones, more than 65% seen once. This sequence joins TRBV4-1 and TRBJ1-5; TRBD1 aligns across 8 bases. The source material was peripheral blood. The clonotype originates from a woman between 55 and 75 years old with acute or convalescent COVID-19. This chain's CDR3 is CASSQVGRGRGQPQHF. In nucleotides, the CDR3 is TGCGCCAGCAGCCAAGTGGGCAGGGGGCGAGGTCAGCCCCAGCATTTT.